This T cell receptor (beta chain) comes out of a study of cytomegalovirus exposure and HLA in healthy donors. General study results and limits: Most TCR sequences were seen very rarely across donors, but some public TCRs occurred in many. Overall, under 200 TCR beta chains were annotated as cytomegalovirus-associated.

The CDR3 is made up of 16 amino acids. Germline loops: CDR1 MNHNS, CDR2 SASEGT. Between the trimmed V and J ends, which lost 2 bases and 4 bases, there was a span of 15 bases. Remarks on this clone: What it binds is not known.

The approximately 120-subject validation cohort, separate from the roughly 670-subject first cohort, included the donors. Libraries were prepared by immunoSEQ multiplex PCR; TCRdb keeps only in-frame clonotypes and omits some of them. The table has under 400,000 clones, over 75% seen once; the top ten hold around 0.96%. Material for sequencing was PBMCs. V is TRBV6-1 and J is TRBJ2-1; no clear D. The receptor comes from a man aged 25 to 40 in good health and CMV-seronegative. The chain's CDR3 is CASSEISQIPYNEQFF. The CDR3 DNA is TGTGCCAGCAGTGAAATTTCACAGATACCTTACAATGAGCAGTTCTTC.